This TCR beta chain comes out of a study of shared clonotypes between healthy human individuals. Assay used: immunoSEQ multiplex PCR; TCRdb lists only in-frame clones, some missing. The table has approximately 2.5 million clones, around nine tenths seen once; the top ten hold 0.14%. Germline V gene sequence: CDR1 MNHEY, CDR2 SVGAGI. The CDR3 has 14 residues. The V end was cut by 4 bases, the J end by 7 bases, with 14 bases between. The V gene is TRBV6-5, the J gene TRBJ1-5, with D possibly TRBD1 on 6 matching bases. The sequence was collected from a young man in good health. Sequenced: naive CD4+ T cells sorted from blood. Sample subset: CD45RA+ positively selected. Here the CDR3 reads CASSSGAGGQPQHF. DNA of the CDR3: TGTGCCAGCAGTTCGGGGGCGGGGGGGCAGCCCCAGCATTTT.